These 3 T cell receptor beta chains were all obtained from the same sample, sequenced in a study of blood T cells in healthy people across ages. Combining a sample-barcoded 5' primer with a J-beta primer mix, a second PCR ran for 7 to 11 cycles. TCRdb reanalysed the 5' RACE reads using MiXCR and keeps one entry per CDR3 protein. The data show about 1.5 million distinct CDR3 sequences, with about 45% seen just once and more than 4% held by the top ten. The material sequenced was blood. The receptors derive from a young woman in good health.

This clonotype was counted ten times or more. This sequence joins TRBV29-1 and TRBJ2-5; D might be TRBD1 (6 bases). Trimming removed 6 bases at V and 4 bases at J, with 6 bases between. The CDR3 is 10 residues long. CDR1 and CDR2 from the germline V gene are SQVTM and ANQGSEA. CDR3 nucleotides: TGCAGCGTGACAGGAGAGACCCAGTACTTC. Residues: CSVTGETQYF.

The chain carries TRBV4-1 and TRBJ1-4, with D possibly being TRBD1 (5 bases). Deletions cut 4 bases from V and 3 bases from J, with 21 bases between. Germline V gene data show CDR1 as MGHRA and CDR2 as YSYEKL. The CDR3 is 18 residues long. The DNA of the CDR3 is TGCGCCAGCAGCCCCACTATGGGACTCGGGTCAGCTAATGAAAAACTGTTTTTT. Amino acid sequence: CASSPTMGLGSANEKLFF.

J is TRBJ1-5 and V is TRBV9; no clear D gene. The V end lost 2 bases, the J end lost 0 bases, and 6 bases lay between the germline ends. CDR1 is SGDLS and CDR2 is YYNGEE in the germline V gene. This CDR3 is 14 amino acids long. For the CDR3, the DNA is TGTGCCAGCAGCGTTGCGGGTAGCAATCAGCCCCAGCATTTT. Protein sequence: CASSVAGSNQPQHF.